Below, one T cell receptor (beta chain) is given with its context. It has no known antigen specificity. Qualities for individual bases were not recorded, and no much larger clone is one base off. This sample was included in a study of blood T cells in healthy people across ages (dated by TCRdb to 2015 to 2017). Context from the whole study: In model experiments, template switching captured about one uniquely barcoded TCR beta cDNA molecule for every two T cells. Donors of different ages were randomly distributed across sequencing lanes to avoid experimental bias. To track age-related changes in TCR beta repertoire diversity, the study relied on deep sequencing normalized with unique cDNA molecular identifiers. The donors were divided into four age groups: young (average around 16 years), middle-aged (around 41), aged (around 67) and long-lived (roughly 86). Two additional independent replicas of 1 million unique cDNA reads from the same blood draw were analyzed for two donors (one aged 18 to 29 and one aged 80 or older).

The approximately 39 donors, aged about 6 to 95 years, were systemically healthy Caucasian individuals from Russia. Roughly 9 milliliters of peripheral blood were drawn from each donor into EDTA-treated Vacutainer tubes. PBMCs were isolated by Ficoll-Paque density-gradient centrifugation, with at least 7 million obtained per sample. Total RNA, at least 6 micrograms per sample, was extracted from PBMCs with Trizol reagent. For every donor, an aliquot of PBMCs went through flow cytometry to measure the percentages of naive CD45RAhigh/CD27high T cells. Library preparation was by 5' RACE. The run used an Illumina HiSeq 2500. A second PCR of about 6 to 11 cycles was performed with a sample-barcoded 5' primer and a J-beta primer mix. A unique molecular identifier was introduced onto each TCR beta cDNA molecule by a template-switch 5' adaptor carrying 12 random nucleotides. Each sample yielded at least 3 million CDR3-containing paired-end reads. First-strand cDNA synthesis was performed from all RNA using the Mint cDNA synthesis kit, with priming by a TRBC-specific oligonucleotide. Following uracil-DNA glycosylase treatment, all cDNA underwent a first 18-cycle PCR with the universal primers M1SS and BC2_uni_R. As for how the authors treated the data: Normalization of each sample was performed by random selection of 1 million high-quality reads, each carrying a distinct molecular identifier. Reads sharing molecular identifiers were discarded rather than binned into consensus sequences. CDR3 identification, clonotype clustering and error correction used MiTCR with a Q25 quality threshold and the strictest error-elimination algorithm. A nonparametric unseen species model with Euler transformation was used to estimate a lower bound on total TCR beta diversity. TCRdb reprocessing: public reads trimmed at Q25 with fastp, clones called with MiXCR, in-frame beta chains kept. Every distinct CDR3 protein forms one entry, paired with its most common genes and DNA. The V and J calls follow TCRdb's processing rather than the paper's. The sample table contains fewer than 1,000,000 distinct CDR3 sequences; only one count was recorded for roughly 46% of them. Around 18% of the sample rests with the top ten.

Results the study describes overall, beyond this receptor: As age increased, observed TCR beta diversity per million T cells dropped in a roughly linear way, and a significant reduction was already evident by age roughly 40. Bulk unsorted PBMC profiling prevented conclusive comparison of naive and antigen-experienced compartments. A strong correlation was found between observed TCR beta diversity and the percentage of naive T cells measured by flow cytometry. Estimates of total diversity based on one million sequenced T cells were regarded as lower bounds and as underestimates. Because donor CMV infection status was unknown, age-related changes in expanded clonotypes were potentially confounded. Compared with the aged group, the long-lived group had more naive CD4+ T cells, fewer expanded clones and increased TCR diversity, suggesting age selection.

The material sequenced was blood. This TCR came from a man aged 80 or over in good health.

The CDR3 in this case is CSVEALEGTEAFF. The sequenced DNA is TGCAGCGTTGAAGCCTTGGAGGGCACTGAAGCTTTCTTT. The chain employs TRBV29-1 and TRBJ1-1; the D gene is not confidently resolved. V is reduced by 1 base and J by 4 bases, leaving a spacing of 10 bases between them. The germline V gene encodes CDR1 SQVTM and CDR2 ANQGSEA. The CDR3 contains 13 residues, cysteine and phenylalanine counted. The DNA shown is the 39-base CDR3, in frame from base 1.